This T cell receptor beta chain was sequenced during a study of neoadjuvant anti-PD-1 for oral cavity cancer. Across the whole study: Most patients had three to four biweekly doses of 3 mg/kg nivolumab before resection. Patients without progression received a fourth nivolumab dose around day 43, then surgical resection on days 50-56.

In germline, CDR1 is SGHTA, CDR2 FQGNSA. Trimming stripped 7 bases from V and 1 base from J, with 13 bases between. The CDR3 has 14 amino acids. Stated time point: after neoadjuvant nivolumab, at surgical resection. Sequencing was performed with immunoSEQ multiplex PCR; in TCRdb, only in-frame clones are kept and a portion is missing. Here the sample spans approximately 23,000 clones, less than 50% being singletons. This clonotype was obtained from a person aged 35-79 years with oral cavity squamous cell carcinoma. The chain has TRBV7-2 and TRBJ2-5; tentatively, D is TRBD2 (5 bases). The source material was tumor tissue, sampled after nivolumab (anti-PD-1) treatment. The DNA for the CDR3 is TGTGCCAGCACCCCAGTACGGGGCCAAGAGACCCAGTACTTC. This sequence encodes CASTPVRGQETQYF.